This TCR beta chain stems from a study of PD-1 blockade in classical Hodgkin lymphoma. Trimming shortened V by 2 bases and J by 0 bases, and 6 bases separated the two germline ends. The CDR3 has 14 residues. Germline V CDR1 and CDR2: MNHEY, SVGAGI. Time point in this sample: cycle 4 day 1 (C4D1), after less than 7 weeks of nivolumab. All patients experienced relapse after autologous stem cell transplantation, and brentuximab vedotin exposure was variable. On this clone itself: The antigen is not known.

The data were produced by immunoSEQ multiplex PCR, yet TCRdb's version contains in-frame clones alone and is incomplete. The sample carries some 58,000 clones, roughly 89% recorded once. Broader study findings: Exclusion was the outcome for patients who began nivolumab under 1 year after ASCT.

This TCR came from a human donor with classical Hodgkin lymphoma. The chain joins TRBV6-5 to TRBJ2-3; D uncertain. This specimen consisted of peripheral blood mononuclear cells (PBMCs), obtained before the fourth cycle of nivolumab. The chain's CDR3 is CASSYEHSTDTQYF. The CDR3 DNA reads as TGTGCCAGCAGTTACGAACATAGCACAGATACGCAGTATTTT.